This T cell receptor (beta chain) originates from a study of radiotherapy plus CTLA-4 blockade in lung cancer. The CDR3 contains 14 residues. Germline CDR1 SGDLS, CDR2 YYNGEE. V lost 3 bases to trimming and J lost 9 bases, with 16 bases between them. Repertoires were generated with immunoSEQ multiplex PCR, while TCRdb's copy carries only in-frame clones and drops some. The data hold 90,000 to 100,000 clones, with around 88% observed a single time. This TCR came from a human donor with non-small cell lung cancer that progressed on radiotherapy plus ipilimumab. This chain uses TRBV9 with TRBJ2-1; the D gene is possibly TRBD2 (5 bases). The sample in question was peripheral blood, obtained from a patient treated with radiotherapy plus ipilimumab. The CDR3 spells CASSATSTEGEQFF. DNA for the CDR3: TGTGCCAGCAGCGCCACTAGTACCGAGGGTGAGCAGTTCTTC. Using reference TRBV9 and TRBJ2-1 for the parts outside the CDR3, the full variable domain is DSGVTQTPKHLITATGQRVTLRCSPRSGDLSVYWYQQSLDQGLQFLIQYYNGEERAKGNILERFSAQQFPDLHSELNLSSLELGDSALYFCASSATSTEGEQFFGPGTRLTVL.